The next 7 T cell receptor beta chains were all read from a single sample in a study of cytotoxic CD8 clonotypes in ibrutinib-treated CLL. Here immunoSEQ multiplex PCR was the method, and the copy in TCRdb shows in-frame clones only, minus some. The table includes about 140,000 clones, under 95% detected once. Material: PBMCs, obtained after 12 months of ibrutinib treatment. Source of these receptors: a human donor with chronic lymphocytic leukemia.

The V call is TRBV19, the J call TRBJ2-1; D possibly corresponds to TRBD1 (6 bases). CDR3 length: 13 amino acids. Trimming shortened V by 3 bases and J by 10 bases, and 13 bases separated the two germline ends. Germline CDR1 is LNHDA and CDR2 is SQIVND (reference sequence). The CDR3 protein is CASSIFWDTEQFF. CDR3 coding DNA: TGTGCCAGTAGTATTTTTTGGGACACCGAGCAGTTCTTC.

This sequence joins TRBV7-3 and TRBJ2-2, with TRBD1 matching over 9 bases. V dropped 4 bases and J dropped 4; count of bases not matched to a gene: 4. Germline assignment: CDR1 SGHTA and CDR2 FQGTGA. This CDR3 comprises 15 residues. CDR3 sequence: CASSSTTGGTGELFF. CDR3 bases: TGTGCCAGCAGCTCTACGACAGGGGGCACCGGGGAGCTGTTTTTT.

V is TRBV5-1 and J is TRBJ2-1, with 8 nucleotides matching TRBD2. The junction had 11 bases not matched to a gene; V was cut back by 8 bases and J by 4 bases. Looked up from germline, CDR1 is SGHRS and CDR2 is YFSETQ. This CDR3 is 15 amino acids long. Here the CDR3 DNA reads TGCGCCAGTAAAACCGGGACTAGTTCTTACAATGAGCAGTTCTTC. It translates to CASKTGTSSYNEQFF.

The chain has TRBV6-5 and TRBJ2-1; possible D gene TRBD2, 6 bases. CDR3 length equals 15 residues. CDR1 is MNHEY, CDR2 SVGAGI, per germline. The V end was cut by 10 bases, the J end by 7 bases, with 23 bases between. CDR3 in DNA: TGTGCCACCAGCCGCTCTAGCGCATTTGAGAATGAGCAGTTCTTC. This sequence encodes CATSRSSAFENEQFF.

This clone showed up just once. V gene TRBV19 combines with J gene TRBJ1-1; the D gene is possibly TRBD1 (5 bases). Per germline, CDR1 LNHDA and CDR2 SQIVND (reference sequence). Trimming removed 7 bases from V and 0 bases from J, with 15 bases in between. CDR3 length equals 15 residues. The DNA of the CDR3 is TGTGCCAGTATGGCTTTGGCGGGGGTGAACACTGAAGCTTTCTTT. It yields the protein CASMALAGVNTEAFF.

The rearrangement uses TRBV4-3 and TRBJ1-2; 8 positions match TRBD1. Trimming removed 0 bases from V and 6 bases from J; junction bases left unmatched: 9. Germline CDR1 is LGHNA and CDR2 is YSLEER. This CDR3 contains 16 residues. The CDR3 DNA reads as TGCGCCAGCAGCCAAGATGGGGACAGGAAAGTAGATGGCTACACCTTC. Translation gives CASSQDGDRKVDGYTF.

The chain joins TRBV7-9 to TRBJ2-5, with TRBD1 as a possible D gene (6 bases). The CDR3 spans 15 residues. Per germline, CDR1 SEHNR and CDR2 FQNEAQ (reference sequence). The V gene lost 7 bases and the J gene lost 5 bases, with 20 bases spanning the gap. DNA of the CDR3: TGTGCCAGCAAAAGACGGGACACTTCTTCTGAGACCCAGTACTTC. This sequence encodes CASKRRDTSSETQYF.